The rows below give T cell receptor beta chains drawn from one sample of a study of blood T cell repertoires in COVID-19. Clones were sequenced by immunoSEQ multiplex PCR, and TCRdb holds only the in-frame ones, with some missing. Seen here are a few hundred thousand clones, almost 90% observed once, and the top ten hold about 2%. The sequencing input was peripheral blood. Receptors were obtained from a woman aged 60-75 years with COVID-19, enrolled during active disease. Both conserved end residues are part of each CDR3. The D gene is left open where the match is weak. Some rows mark clone size as missing; the rest say once, few, many or name a class of expanded clone.

size	V	D	J	DNA	CDR3
-	TRBV3-1/TRBV3-2	-	TRBJ1-6	TGTGCCAGCAGCCAGTCGACCCTACAGGATGGTAATTCACCCCTCCACTTT	CASSQSTLQDGNSPLHF
-	TRBV11-3	TRBD1	TRBJ1-2	TGTGCCAGCAGCTCGGACAGGGGCTATGGCTACACCTTC	CASSSDRGYGYTF
-	TRBV10-3	-	TRBJ2-2	TGTGCCATCAGACAGGTTCTAAACACCGGGGAGCTGTTTTTT	CAIRQVLNTGELFF
-	TRBV29-1	TRBD1	TRBJ1-3	TGCAGCGGAAGGGGGCCTGGAAACACCATATATTTT	CSGRGPGNTIYF
-	TRBV4-1	TRBD1	TRBJ1-1	TGCGCCAGCAGCCAAGAAGCCCGGGACAGGGGAACTTTCTTT	CASSQEARDRGTFF
-	TRBV7-2	-	TRBJ2-1	TGTGCCAGCAGCTTAGTCCGGCAGGCTCCCTACAATGAGCAGTTCTTC	CASSLVRQAPYNEQFF
-	TRBV6-2/TRBV6-3	-	TRBJ1-2	TGTGCCAGCAGCCCCCTCTTAGCGTCTGCCTATGGCTACACCTTC	CASSPLLASAYGYTF
-	TRBV7-3	TRBD1	TRBJ1-2	TGTGCCAGCAGCTACCGGACAGGGGTTGGCTACACCTTC	CASSYRTGVGYTF
-	TRBV5-1	TRBD1	TRBJ2-7	TGCGCCAGCAGGGGACAGGGGGACCACGAGCAGTACTTC	CASRGQGDHEQYF
-	TRBV7-3	-	TRBJ2-1	TGTGCCAGCAGCTTATCCCTTGGGGGGGCCCCAAATGAGCAGTTCTTC	CASSLSLGGAPNEQFF
-	TRBV3-1/TRBV3-2	TRBD1	TRBJ1-1	TGTGCCAGCAGCCCCGGACAGGTCCCAGGGACTGAAGCTTTCTTT	CASSPGQVPGTEAFF
once	TRBV6-5	-	TRBJ2-1	TGTGCCAGCAAGACAAGCGGATACAATGAGCAGTTCTTC	CASKTSGYNEQFF
-	TRBV5-1	-	TRBJ1-3	TGCGCCAGCAGCCCGGGGGATTACTCTGGAAACACCATATATTTT	CASSPGDYSGNTIYF
-	TRBV18	-	TRBJ1-5	TGTGCCAGCTCACCCGTCGGGGGTAGCAGCAATCAGCCCCAGCATTTT	CASSPVGGSSNQPQHF
-	TRBV15	-	TRBJ2-2	TGTGCCACCAGCAGAGAGCGTGTCCCCGGGGAGCTGTTTTTT	CATSRERVPGELFF
-	TRBV24-1	TRBD1	TRBJ2-3	TGTGCCACCAGTGACACCGACAGGGGTCCAGATACGCAGTATTTT	CATSDTDRGPDTQYF
-	TRBV14	TRBD1	TRBJ1-1	TGTGCCAGCAACCCGACAGGGGGCACTGAAGCTTTCTTT	CASNPTGGTEAFF
-	TRBV4-1	-	TRBJ1-5	TGCGCCAGCAGCCAAGATGGGGCTCCAGGAAATCAGCCCCAGCATTTT	CASSQDGAPGNQPQHF
-	TRBV15	-	TRBJ2-7	TGTGCCACCAGCCGAGGTCAGGGCGGGGCGGGCGAGCAGTACTTC	CATSRGQGGAGEQYF
-	TRBV11-3	TRBD1	TRBJ1-2	TGTGCCAGCAGCCGGGGGACAGGGGGCGATGGCTACACCTTC	CASSRGTGGDGYTF
-	TRBV19	-	TRBJ1-4	TGTGCCAGTAGTTTCTCTGGGAGCTCTAATGAAAAACTGTTTTTT	CASSFSGSSNEKLFF
-	TRBV24-1	-	TRBJ1-5	TGTGCCACCAGTGAGTCCGGGGAGGGTAATCAGCCCCAGCATTTT	CATSESGEGNQPQHF
-	TRBV19	-	TRBJ2-1	TGTGCCAGTAGTTTCCAGGACAACTCCTACAATGAGCAGTTCTTC	CASSFQDNSYNEQFF
-	TRBV27	TRBD1	TRBJ1-4	TGTGCCAGCAGTCGGACAGGGGTGAATGAAAAACTGTTTTTT	CASSRTGVNEKLFF
-	TRBV7-3	-	TRBJ1-1	TGTGCCAGCAGCTTAGGCATGAACACTGAAGCTTTCTTT	CASSLGMNTEAFF
-	TRBV27	-	TRBJ2-3	TGTGCCAGCAGTTTCTCCAACGGGGGCACAGATACGCAGTATTTT	CASSFSNGGTDTQYF
once	TRBV7-3	TRBD1	TRBJ2-1	TGTGCCAGCAGCCTGGGGACAGGGGTCAATGAGCAGTTCTTC	CASSLGTGVNEQFF
-	TRBV30	-	TRBJ2-7	TGTGCCTGGAGTGTTTTGGGCCAGGGAACCTACGAGCAGTACTTC	CAWSVLGQGTYEQYF
-	TRBV6-2/TRBV6-3	-	TRBJ2-3	TGTGCCAGCAGTCACGAGCCGCGGGATACGCAGTATTTT	CASSHEPRDTQYF
few	TRBV19	-	TRBJ2-2	TGTGCCAGTAGTATAGATAGAAGGAACACCGGGGAGCTGTTTTTT	CASSIDRRNTGELFF
-	TRBV6-5	TRBD2	TRBJ2-5	TGTGCCAGCACCGGACTAGCGGGGGATGAGACCCAGTACTTC	CASTGLAGDETQYF
-	TRBV7-3	-	TRBJ1-1	TGTGCCAGCAGCTCATCCAGGGACACTGAAGCTTTCTTT	CASSSSRDTEAFF
-	TRBV4-3	-	TRBJ1-1	TGCGCCAGCAGCCAAGATGTGGAGACTGAAGCTTTCTTT	CASSQDVETEAFF
few	TRBV6-4	-	TRBJ2-7	TGTGCCAGCAGTGACTCCCCGGACAGTAGCGAGCAGTACTTC	CASSDSPDSSEQYF
-	TRBV5-4	-	TRBJ1-2	TGTGCCAGCAGCTTGGTGGGAGGGGAAAATGGCTACACCTTC	CASSLVGGENGYTF
-	TRBV5-5	-	TRBJ1-1	TGTGCCAGCAGCTGGGACTCTTTTGGTCGGAGTGAAGCTTTCTTT	CASSWDSFGRSEAFF
-	TRBV6-5	TRBD1	TRBJ1-2	TGTGCCGTAGGGGGTGGGACAGGGATCTATGGCTACACCTTC	CAVGGGTGIYGYTF
-	TRBV7-9	-	TRBJ1-2	TGTGCCAGCAGCTTCGGAGACGAGCCGGTCACCTTC	CASSFGDEPVTF
-	TRBV18	-	TRBJ1-1	TGTGCCAGCTCAGGGCAGGGGAATTTCAACACTGAAGCTTTCTTT	CASSGQGNFNTEAFF
-	TRBV6-1	TRBD2	TRBJ2-3	TGTGCCAGCAGTGAAAAAGTCTGGACTAGCGGGGGGGCGACAGATACGCAGTATTTT	CASSEKVWTSGGATDTQYF
-	TRBV7-8	TRBD2	TRBJ2-1	TGTGCCAGCAGCCGGGGACTAGCGGGGGGCCCCCTCTCCTACAATGAGCAGTTCTTC	CASSRGLAGGPLSYNEQFF
-	TRBV4-3	TRBD1	TRBJ1-6	TGCGCCAGCAGCCAACATACAGGGGGCAGTAATTCACCCCTCCACTTT	CASSQHTGGSNSPLHF
-	TRBV10-3	TRBD1	TRBJ2-7	TGTGCCATCAGTGAGCCCGGGACAGGGATCTACGAGCAGTACTTC	CAISEPGTGIYEQYF
-	TRBV4-3	TRBD2	TRBJ2-3	TGCGCCAGCAGCCAAGAAGCGGGGGGCGGCACAGATACGCAGTATTTT	CASSQEAGGGTDTQYF
-	TRBV11-2	TRBD1	TRBJ1-1	TGTGCCAGCAGCTATCGACAGGGCTGGGCTGAAGCTTTCTTT	CASSYRQGWAEAFF
-	TRBV29-1	TRBD1	TRBJ2-5	TGCAGCGTTGGAATGACAGGGGGAGAGACCCAGTACTTC	CSVGMTGGETQYF
-	TRBV13	-	TRBJ1-1	TGTGCCAGCAGGGTTCGGGGGGGGATGAACACTGAAGCTTTCTTT	CASRVRGGMNTEAFF
few	TRBV3-1/TRBV3-2	-	TRBJ1-1	TGTGCCAGCAGCCAAACAGGGAACACTGAAGCTTTCTTT	CASSQTGNTEAFF
-	TRBV9	-	TRBJ1-4	TGTGCCAGCAGCGCCGTACAGGGCCCTAATGAAAAACTGTTTTTT	CASSAVQGPNEKLFF
-	TRBV11-2	-	TRBJ1-2	TGTGCCAGCAGCTTAGATCTCATCGGGATCTATGGCTACACCTTC	CASSLDLIGIYGYTF
-	TRBV5-4	TRBD1	TRBJ1-2	TGTGCCAGCAGCTTGGTACAGGGGAACTATGGCTACACCTTC	CASSLVQGNYGYTF
-	TRBV30	-	TRBJ2-7	TGTGCCTGGATCCGAGCCTACGAGCAGTACTTC	CAWIRAYEQYF
-	TRBV4-3	TRBD1	TRBJ2-3	TGCGCCAGCAGCCAAGGGACAGGGGAAAGTTACACAGATACGCAGTATTTT	CASSQGTGESYTDTQYF
-	TRBV11-2	-	TRBJ1-6	TGTGCCAGCAGCTTAGGGAACAGGCTCTATAATTCACCCCTCCACTTT	CASSLGNRLYNSPLHF